Sequencing of this T cell receptor (beta chain) was carried out in a study of cytomegalovirus exposure and HLA in healthy donors. Study outcomes and limitations: Prediction of most subjects' HLA-A and HLA-B alleles by TCR beta sequences was reportedly accurate. The dataset shows that most TCR sequences were rare, while some public TCRs occurred in many donors.

This clone appeared a few times. The antigen is undetermined. PCR primers comprised 60 Vbeta and 13 Jbeta primers. Profiling relied on immunoSEQ multiplex PCR, and the TCRdb table lists in-frame clones only, not all of them. This sample has approximately 110,000 clones, with roughly 70% found just once. This TCR derives from a woman aged 35 to 49 in good health and CMV-seronegative. What was sequenced was PBMCs.

CDR3 coding DNA: TGTGCCAGCAGCGTGTCAGGGATTCATTATGGCTACACCTTC. This codes for CASSVSGIHYGYTF. The V gene is TRBV9, the J gene TRBJ1-2; a weak D match, TRBD1 (5 bases). Germline CDR1 is SGDLS and CDR2 is YYNGEE. Trimming took off 2 bases at V and 5 bases at J, with 13 bases between the two ends. This CDR3 spans 14 amino acids.